What follows are 31 T cell receptor beta chains derived from one specimen sequenced in a study of Graves' ophthalmopathy and Graves' hyperthyroidism. Researchers took RNA transcripts and amplified TCR beta CDR3 regions from them. HTBI primers primed a first-round RT-PCR, and a second-round multiplex PCR followed. Each CDR3 protein is one row after TCRdb ran MiXCR on the multiplex PCR reads. The sample holds about 620,000 distinct CDR3 sequences; over 20% are singletons and the top ten take roughly 6.9%. The sample taken for sequencing was peripheral blood. The receptor set was obtained from a woman between 18 and 29 years old with stable Graves' hyperthyroidism. Some clones in this sample may be carry-over from other donors' samples.

This clonotype occurred many times. J is TRBJ1-2 and V is TRBV10-3; the match to TRBD1 covers 9 bases. The J segment lost 4 bases and the V segment lost 5 bases, leaving 8 bases of the junction unmatched. The CDR3 extends over 15 amino acids. Germline values: CDR1 ENHRY, CDR2 SYGVKD. In nucleotides, the CDR3 is TGTGCCATCAGTAGTACAGGGGGCCCTGGCTATGGCTACACCTTC. It codes for CAISSTGGPGYGYTF.

The chain couples TRBV20-1 to TRBJ2-5; the D is unclear. CDR1 is DFQATT, CDR2 SNEGSKA, per germline (reference sequence). The V end was cut by 8 bases, the J end by 5 bases, with 15 bases between. This CDR3 contains 12 residues. The CDR3 nucleotides are TGCAGTTATTTAAGGGCGAAGGAGACCCAGTACTTC. Residues: CSYLRAKETQYF.

This clonotype has at least ten counts. This sequence joins TRBV11-1 and TRBJ1-5; D might be TRBD1 (6 bases). CDR3 length: 16 amino acids. Looked up from germline, CDR1 is SGHAT and CDR2 is FQDESV (reference sequence). V was trimmed by 4 bases and J by 0 bases, leaving 13 bases between them. CDR3: CASSYADRYSNQPQHF. CDR3 nucleotide sequence: TGTGCCAGCAGCTACGCCGACAGGTATAGCAATCAGCCCCAGCATTTT.

The chain carries TRBV6-1 and TRBJ1-5, with 7 bases aligning to TRBD1. This CDR3 is built from 14 residues. Per the germline V gene, CDR1 is MNHNS and CDR2 is SASEGT. The V and J ends lost 6 bases and 5 bases, in that order; junction bases with no gene match: 7. In DNA, the CDR3 is TGTGCCAGCAGCCAGCGACAGGGATATCAGCCCCAGCATTTT. It specifies CASSQRQGYQPQHF.

For this clonotype: The CDR3 end shows no conserved phenylalanine or tryptophan, and so a read error is likely. This chain joins TRBV6-1 and TRBJ1-5, with D possibly matching TRBD1 (6 bases). The germline gives CDR1 MNHNS, CDR2 SASEGT. Trimming left V 4 bases short and J 4 bases short, with 14 bases between. The CDR3 loop spans 15 amino acids. The CDR3 sequence: CASSAPGDWNQPQHL. The DNA of the CDR3 is TGTGCCAGCAGTGCCCCAGGGGATTGGAATCAGCCCCAGCATCTT.

This clonotype showed up many times. The genes are TRBV12-3 or TRBV12-4 and TRBJ1-5, with 11 nucleotides matching TRBD1. The trim removed 5 bases at V and 2 bases at J, leaving 14 bases unmatched. The CDR3 has 19 residues. Written as DNA, the CDR3 is TGTGCCAGCAGTATAGTCCGGGACAGGGGGGGGTTTGGCAATCAGCCCCAGCATTTT. Its protein product is CASSIVRDRGGFGNQPQHF.

Worth noting for this clonotype: With a much larger clone just one base away, this may be a read error. The chain uses TRBV24-1 and TRBJ1-2; D is possibly TRBD1 (6 bases). The CDR3 extends over 12 amino acids. V was cut by 8 bases and J by 2 bases, with 8 bases left in between. Germline loops: CDR1 KGHDR, CDR2 SFDVKD. CDR3 sequence (DNA): TGTGCCACCATGGACAGCAACTATGGCTACACCTTC. It translates to CATMDSNYGYTF.

The sample holds many counts of this clonotype. The chain has TRBV12-3 or TRBV12-4 and TRBJ2-3; the D gene is possibly TRBD1 (5 bases). The CDR3 covers 15 residues. V was pared by 8 bases and J by 1 base, with 16 bases between. The CDR3 nucleotides read TGTGCCAGCGCCTCAGGGATCCTACGCACAGATACGCAGTATTTT. It encodes CASASGILRTDTQYF.

In its sample, this clonotype was seen many times. The chain joins TRBV6-1 to TRBJ2-4; no firm D call. V was trimmed by 4 bases and J by 5 bases, leaving 12 bases between them. The CDR3 runs to 14 residues. From germline, CDR1 is MNHNS and CDR2 SASEGT. This CDR3 is CASSGAWPQNIQYF. The DNA of the CDR3 is TGTGCCAGCAGTGGGGCGTGGCCCCAAAACATTCAGTACTTC.

This clonotype was counted between two and nine times. A read error may be the cause here, since a much bigger clone is one base away. The rearrangement links TRBV30 to TRBJ2-5; a weak D match, TRBD2 (7 bases). Per the germline V gene, CDR1 is GTSNPN and CDR2 is SVGIG (reference sequence). V lost 1 base, J lost 4 bases, and 22 bases lay in between. This CDR3 contains 17 residues. In DNA form, the CDR3 reads TGTGCCTGGAGTGCGGTGGGGCTACGGGGGGCAGGAGAGACCCAGTACTTC. Its translation: CAWSAVGLRGAGETQYF.

V is TRBV18 and J is TRBJ2-7; D is perhaps TRBD2 (6 bases). V lost 5 bases to trimming and J lost 5 bases, with 10 bases between them. The CDR3 spans 12 residues. The V gene's germline CDR1 is KGHSH and CDR2 LQKENI. CDR3 sequence (DNA): TGTGCCAGCTCATACAGGAGGGACGAGCAGTACTTC. Translating it yields CASSYRRDEQYF.

This clonotype was observed a few times. The chain couples TRBV28 to TRBJ2-7, with 9 bases matching TRBD1. Looked up from germline, CDR1 is MDHEN and CDR2 is SYDVKM. V lost 1 base and J lost 5; bases outside the gene matches: 6. The length of the CDR3 is 15 residues. The chain's CDR3 is CASSLSDRGRDEQYF. CDR3 bases: TGTGCCAGCAGTTTATCGGACAGGGGTCGCGACGAGCAGTACTTC.

This clonotype was seen many times. The V and J genes are TRBV11-2 and TRBJ2-7; 7 nucleotides agree with TRBD1. The CDR3 runs to 15 residues. J gave up 0 bases and V 0 bases, and 2 bases lay outside the gene matches. Germline V lookup: CDR1 SGHAT, CDR2 FQNNGV. Here the CDR3 DNA reads TGTGCCAGCAGCTTAGATGGGACAGTCTCCTACGAGCAGTACTTC. As protein: CASSLDGTVSYEQYF.

This clonotype has just a few counts. The chain recombines TRBV10-1 with TRBJ1-1, with D possibly TRBD1 on 5 matching bases. There are 14 residues in the CDR3. The germline V gene has CDR1 WNHNN and CDR2 SYGVQD (reference sequence). Trimming cost V 5 bases and J 5 bases, with 15 bases left between them. CDR3 sequence: CASSPAGGSTEAFF. The CDR3 DNA reads TGCGCCAGCAGTCCGGCTGGGGGTTCAACTGAAGCTTTCTTT.

This clonotype was seen a handful of times. V and J are TRBV6-1 and TRBJ1-3, with D possibly matching TRBD1 (5 bases). The germline V gene encodes CDR1 MNHNS and CDR2 SASEGT. The CDR3 is 15 amino acids. Trimming took 3 bases from V and 4 from J, leaving 13 bases between them. CDR3 bases: TGTGCCAGCAGTGATCATCCAAGGGGAGGAAACACCATATATTTT. This encodes CASSDHPRGGNTIYF.

Note on this clonotype: A read error may account for a junction end that differs from germline. The chain joins TRBV20-1 to TRBJ1-1; D not certain. The CDR3 contains 13 residues. CDR1 DFQATT and CDR2 SNEGSKA come from the germline V gene (reference sequence). DNA for the CDR3: TGCAGTGCTAGATCCGTACAGAACACTGATGCTTTCTTT. This translates into CSARSVQNTDAFF.

Regarding this clonotype: At one of its ends the junction is not consistent with the germline gene, which may arise from a read error. The rearrangement joins TRBV7-9 to TRBJ2-7; D ambiguous. Germline lookup yields CDR1 SEHNR and CDR2 FQNEAQ (reference sequence). CDR3 size: 11 residues. The CDR3 protein is CAISLYYEQYF. CDR3 bases: TGTGCCATCAGCCTCTACTACGAGCAGTACTTC.

This clonotype was picked up a small number of times. The chain couples TRBV27 to TRBJ1-5, with D possibly TRBD1 on 6 matching bases. The V and J ends lost 4 bases and 1 base respectively, with 14 bases between them. The germline CDR1 and CDR2 sequences are MNHEY and SMNVEV (reference sequence). This CDR3 has 16 residues. This CDR3 reads CASSSQGDWSNQPQHF. DNA of the CDR3: TGTGCCAGCAGTTCACAGGGCGACTGGAGCAATCAGCCCCAGCATTTT.

This clonotype was detected many times. This sequence joins TRBV7-9 and TRBJ2-7; 7 bases agree with TRBD2. This CDR3 spans 14 amino acids. V was clipped by 3 bases and J by 3 bases; unmatched bases: 5. Germline-derived CDR1 and CDR2 are SEHNR and FQNEAQ (reference sequence). CDR3 protein: CASSLGTISYEQYF. In DNA, the CDR3 is TGTGCCAGCAGCTTGGGGACTATCAGCTACGAGCAGTACTTC.

This clonotype was observed many times. The chain has TRBV5-1 and TRBJ1-1, with a weak D call TRBD1 (5 bases). Germline V gives CDR1 SGHRS, CDR2 YFSETQ. The V end lost 4 bases, the J end lost 1 base, and 20 bases lay between the germline ends. The CDR3 has 17 residues. CDR3 in amino acids: CASSPALRTSQNTEAFF. In nucleotides, the CDR3 is TGCGCCAGCAGCCCGGCCCTCCGGACAAGTCAGAACACTGAAGCTTTCTTT.

This clonotype was seen ten or more times. The CDR3 sequence: CATSRESGSDYGYTF. The DNA of the CDR3 is TGTGCCACCAGCAGAGAATCCGGATCGGACTATGGCTACACCTTC. The V gene is TRBV15, the J gene TRBJ1-2, with D unclear. V gave up 0 bases and J gave up 3 bases, with 11 bases separating them. The germline gives CDR1 LNHNV, CDR2 YYDKDF (reference sequence). This CDR3 comprises 15 residues.

This clonotype was seen only a few times. Germline and junction disagree at one end, which may indicate a read error. This chain links TRBV7-9 with TRBJ2-5, with D tentatively TRBD1 (7 bases). CDR1 is SEHNR and CDR2 is FQNEAQ in the germline V gene (reference sequence). The CDR3 contains 13 residues. As DNA, the CDR3 is TGTGTCAGCAGCCACCAGGGGGGAGAGACCCAGTACTTC. The encoded protein is CVSSHQGGETQYF.

V usage is TRBV12-3 or TRBV12-4 and J usage is TRBJ2-7, with 7 bases that match TRBD1. The V and J ends lost 3 bases and 3 bases, in that order; junction bases with no gene match: 11. The CDR3 is 16 amino acids. CDR3 region: CASSFTTGTEIYEQYF. DNA for the CDR3: TGTGCCAGCAGTTTCACCACCGGGACAGAAATCTACGAGCAGTACTTC.

This clonotype was recorded many times. The chain has TRBV24-1 and TRBJ1-2; D unclear. The CDR3 is 12 residues long. Germline V gene lookup returns CDR1 KGHDR and CDR2 SFDVKD. The ends were cut back, 4 bases at V and 1 base at J, with 3 bases in the middle. The DNA for the CDR3 is TGTGCCACCAGTGACAGTAACTATGGCTACACCTTC. Amino acids: CATSDSNYGYTF.

This chain joins TRBV6-5 and TRBJ2-5; TRBD2 aligns across 10 bases. Germline V CDR1 and CDR2: MNHEY, SVGAGI. This CDR3 contains 17 residues. Germline trimming cut 2 bases from V and 5 bases from J; bases unmatched to any gene: 11. The CDR3 reads CASSYLPSGGATETQYF. CDR3 bases: TGTGCCAGCAGTTACCTTCCCAGCGGGGGGGCCACCGAGACCCAGTACTTC.

This clonotype was detected only a few times. The rearrangement joins TRBV6-1 to TRBJ2-7; TRBD1 aligns across 11 bases. The junction had 11 bases not matched to a gene; V was cut back by 6 bases and J by 4 bases. Germline loops: CDR1 MNHNS, CDR2 SASEGT. The CDR3 extends over 16 amino acids. CDR3 DNA sequence: TGTGCCAGCAGACCCTCCGGGACAGGGGGGATGTACGAGCAGTACTTC. Translation: CASRPSGTGGMYEQYF.

The J gene is TRBJ1-2, the V gene TRBV28, with TRBD1 identical over 8 bases. In germline, CDR1 is MDHEN, CDR2 SYDVKM. The CDR3 is 14 residues long. V was clipped by 8 bases and J by 3 bases; unmatched bases: 8. DNA for the CDR3: TGTGCCAGCCACGGGACAGGACTCCACTATGGCTACACCTTC. This sequence encodes CASHGTGLHYGYTF.

This chain uses TRBV4-1 with TRBJ1-1; D may be TRBD1 (5 bases). Deletions cut 0 bases from V and 1 base from J, with 9 bases between. CDR1 is MGHRA and CDR2 is YSYEKL in the germline V gene. The CDR3 is 15 amino acids. The CDR3 loop is CASSQDGAPNTEAFF. The CDR3 bases are TGCGCCAGCAGCCAAGATGGGGCCCCGAACACTGAAGCTTTCTTT.

This chain links TRBV27 with TRBJ1-1; 12 bases line up with TRBD1. This CDR3 is built from 17 residues. The germline V gene encodes CDR1 MNHEY and CDR2 SMNVEV (reference sequence). The trim removed 6 bases at V and 5 bases at J, leaving 13 bases unmatched. This chain's CDR3 is CASREPGTGGVWTEAFF. For the CDR3, the DNA is TGTGCCAGCAGAGAGCCCGGGACAGGGGGCGTCTGGACTGAAGCTTTCTTT.

J is TRBJ1-1 and V is TRBV29-1; TRBD1 matches at 7 bases. The CDR3 is made up of 14 amino acids. Per the germline V gene, CDR1 is SQVTM and CDR2 is ANQGSEA. Trimming took 7 bases from V and 5 from J; bases not matched to a gene: 13. The DNA for the CDR3 is TGCAGCGGGAAAATGGCGTCAGGGGGAACTGAAGCTTTCTTT. It specifies CSGKMASGGTEAFF.

The chain links TRBV20-1 to TRBJ2-5; D is undetermined. Trimming stripped 4 bases from V and 0 bases from J, with 6 bases between. CDR1 DFQATT and CDR2 SNEGSKA come from the germline V gene (reference sequence). The CDR3 has 12 residues. CDR3 nucleotide sequence: TGCAGTGCTAAAGGCAACCAAGAGACCCAGTACTTC. It yields the protein CSAKGNQETQYF.